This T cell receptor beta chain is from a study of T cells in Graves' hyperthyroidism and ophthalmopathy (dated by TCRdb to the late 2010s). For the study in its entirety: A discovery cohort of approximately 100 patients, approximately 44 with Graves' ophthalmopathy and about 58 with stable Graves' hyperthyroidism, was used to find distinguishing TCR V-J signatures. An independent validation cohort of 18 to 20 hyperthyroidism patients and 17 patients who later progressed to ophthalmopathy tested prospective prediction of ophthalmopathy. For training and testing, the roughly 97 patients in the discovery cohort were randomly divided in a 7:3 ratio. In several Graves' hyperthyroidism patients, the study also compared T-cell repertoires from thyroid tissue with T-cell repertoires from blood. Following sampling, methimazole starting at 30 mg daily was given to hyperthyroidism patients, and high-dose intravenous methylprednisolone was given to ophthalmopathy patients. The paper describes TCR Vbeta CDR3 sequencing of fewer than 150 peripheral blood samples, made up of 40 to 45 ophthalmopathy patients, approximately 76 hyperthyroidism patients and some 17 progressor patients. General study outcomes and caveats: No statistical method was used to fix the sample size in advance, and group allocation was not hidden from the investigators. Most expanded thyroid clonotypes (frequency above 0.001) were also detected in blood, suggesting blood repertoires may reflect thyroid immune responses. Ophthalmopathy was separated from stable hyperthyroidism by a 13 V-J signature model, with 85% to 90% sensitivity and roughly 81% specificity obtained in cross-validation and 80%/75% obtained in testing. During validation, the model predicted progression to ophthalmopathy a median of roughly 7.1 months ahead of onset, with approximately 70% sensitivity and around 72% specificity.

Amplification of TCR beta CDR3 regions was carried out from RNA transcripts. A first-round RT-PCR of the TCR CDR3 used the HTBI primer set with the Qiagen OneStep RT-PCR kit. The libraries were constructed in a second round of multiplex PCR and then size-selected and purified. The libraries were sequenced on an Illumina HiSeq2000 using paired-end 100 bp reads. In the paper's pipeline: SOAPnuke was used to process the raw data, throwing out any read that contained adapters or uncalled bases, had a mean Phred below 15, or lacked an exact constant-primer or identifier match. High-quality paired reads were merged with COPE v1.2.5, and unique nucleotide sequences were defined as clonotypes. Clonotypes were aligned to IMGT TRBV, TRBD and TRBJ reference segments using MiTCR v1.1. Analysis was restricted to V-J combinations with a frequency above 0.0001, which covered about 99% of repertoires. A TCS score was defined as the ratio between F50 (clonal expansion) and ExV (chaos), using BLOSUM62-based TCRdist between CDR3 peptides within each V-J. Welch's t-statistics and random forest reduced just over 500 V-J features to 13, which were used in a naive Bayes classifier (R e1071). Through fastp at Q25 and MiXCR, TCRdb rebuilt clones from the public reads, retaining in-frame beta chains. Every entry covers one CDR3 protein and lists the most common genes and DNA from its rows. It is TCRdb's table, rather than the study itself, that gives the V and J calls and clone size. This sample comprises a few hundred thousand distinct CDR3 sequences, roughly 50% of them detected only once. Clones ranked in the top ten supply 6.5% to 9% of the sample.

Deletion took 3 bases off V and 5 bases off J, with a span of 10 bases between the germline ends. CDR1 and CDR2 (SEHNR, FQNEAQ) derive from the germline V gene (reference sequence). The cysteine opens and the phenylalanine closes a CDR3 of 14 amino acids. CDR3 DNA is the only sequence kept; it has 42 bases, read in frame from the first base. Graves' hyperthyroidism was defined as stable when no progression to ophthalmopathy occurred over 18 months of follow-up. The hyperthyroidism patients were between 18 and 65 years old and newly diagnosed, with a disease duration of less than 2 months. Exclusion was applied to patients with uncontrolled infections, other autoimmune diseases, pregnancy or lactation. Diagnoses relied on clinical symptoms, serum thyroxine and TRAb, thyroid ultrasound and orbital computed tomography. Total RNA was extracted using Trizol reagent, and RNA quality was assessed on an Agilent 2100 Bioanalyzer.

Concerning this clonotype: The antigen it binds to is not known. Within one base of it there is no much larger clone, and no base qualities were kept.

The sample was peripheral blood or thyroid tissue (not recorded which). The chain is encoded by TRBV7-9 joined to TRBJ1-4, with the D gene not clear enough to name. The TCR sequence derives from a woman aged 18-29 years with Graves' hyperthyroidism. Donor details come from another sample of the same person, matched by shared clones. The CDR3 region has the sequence CASSLFYGNEKLFF. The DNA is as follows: TGTGCCAGCAGCTTGTTCTACGGGAATGAAAAACTGTTTTTT.